Reported below is one T cell receptor (beta chain). The antigen is not known. CDR1 and CDR2 from the germline V gene are SNHLY and FYNNEI. Unmatched junction bases numbered 7, after V lost 4 bases and J lost 10 bases. The CDR3 is 14 amino acids. This entry is derived from a study of shared clonotypes between healthy human individuals. Across the whole study: Donor ages ranged 18 to 49 years: a couple of women, a few men. A donor's plate count was three for CD4 naive and three for CD4 memory; CD8 naive had two and CD8 memory one.

Study-level results: Depth was large, yet rarefaction showed that sorted-subset sequencing was incomplete.

The data were produced by immunoSEQ multiplex PCR, yet TCRdb's version contains in-frame clones alone and is incomplete. The sample lists over a million clones; more than 65% were seen once. The sample taken for sequencing was memory CD4+ T cells sorted from blood. Noted subset: CD45RA-negative fraction. The V call is TRBV2, the J call TRBJ1-6, with 7 bases lining up with TRBD1. The TCR originated in a man aged 18 to 29 in good health. This CDR3 reads CASSGGQFGSPLHF. The DNA of the CDR3 is TGTGCCAGCAGTGGGGGACAGTTCGGGTCACCCCTCCACTTT.